Each of the 12 T cell receptor beta chains below was sequenced from the same sample in a study of blood T cells in healthy people across ages. Primed by a sample-barcoded 5' primer and a J-beta primer mix, a second PCR proceeded for roughly 7 to 12 cycles. TCRdb itself ran the 5' RACE reads through MiXCR, one entry per CDR3 protein. The sample lists 1.2 million to 1.5 million distinct CDR3 sequences, around 59% occurring once. The sample was blood. The receptor source for this set is a young man in good health.

The rearrangement joins TRBV19 to TRBJ2-3; perhaps TRBD2 as D (6 bases). Trimming removed 6 bases from V and 2 bases from J, with 18 bases in between. There are 16 residues in the CDR3. Looked up from germline, CDR1 is LNHDA and CDR2 is SQIVND (reference sequence). The CDR3 region is CASSSLEGKYTDTQYF. CDR3 DNA sequence: TGTGCCAGTAGCTCTTTGGAGGGCAAGTACACAGATACGCAGTATTTT. The full variable domain, rest sourced from reference TRBV19 and TRBJ2-3, is DGGITQSPKYLFRKEGQNVTLSCEQNLNHDAMYWYRQDPGQGLRLIYYSQIVNDFQKGDIAEGYSVSREKKESFPLTVTSAQKNPTAFYLCASSSLEGKYTDTQYFGPGTRLTVL.

This chain connects TRBV4-1 to TRBJ2-1; D not certain. The V gene lost 1 base and the J gene lost 5 bases, with 18 bases spanning the gap. Germline loops: CDR1 MGHRA, CDR2 YSYEKL. CDR3 size: 17 residues. Written as DNA, the CDR3 is TGCGCCAGCAGCCAAGCTATATTCGGACCCCGCAACAATGAGCAGTTCTTC. Translated: CASSQAIFGPRNNEQFF.

This clonotype was seen ten or more times. This chain connects TRBV20-1 to TRBJ2-5; no reliable D call. The CDR3 runs to 10 residues. Germline V CDR1 and CDR2: DFQATT, SNEGSKA (reference sequence). Trimming left V 3 bases short and J 2 bases short, with 1 base between. CDR3 nucleotides: TGCAGTGCTAGGCAAGAGACCCAGTACTTC. Its translation is CSARQETQYF.

As concerns this clonotype: This could be a read error, since a much larger clone is one nucleotide away. V is TRBV7-8 and J is TRBJ2-1; TRBD2 matches at 7 bases. J lost 10 bases, V lost 6 bases, and 18 bases had no gene match. The CDR3 length is 16 residues. Per the germline V gene, CDR1 is SGHVS and CDR2 is FQNEAQ. Written as DNA, the CDR3 is TGTGCCAGCAGACCTTTAGCGGGTAGGGAGACCTACGAGCAGTTCTTC. It encodes CASRPLAGRETYEQFF.

The CDR3 loop reads CASSKSRDRVTYEQYF. For the CDR3, the DNA is TGCGCCAGCAGCAAGTCCCGGGACAGGGTCACGTACGAGCAGTACTTC. This chain uses TRBV5-1 with TRBJ2-7; the match to TRBD1 covers 9 bases. Germline V CDR1 and CDR2: SGHRS, YFSETQ. This CDR3 region has 16 residues. J lost 4 bases, V lost 4 bases, and 12 bases had no gene match.

The rearrangement joins TRBV5-6 to TRBJ1-6; no reliable D call. The CDR3 length is 15 residues. Between the trimmed V and J ends, which lost 4 bases and 7 bases, there was a span of 15 bases. Germline loops: CDR1 SGHDT, CDR2 YYEEEE. CDR3 region: CASSVTGRPNSPLHF. The CDR3, as DNA: TGTGCCAGCAGCGTCACCGGAAGGCCGAATTCACCCCTCCACTTT. The complete variable domain, with remaining parts taken from reference TRBV5-6 and TRBJ1-6, reads DAGVTQSPTHLIKTRGQQVTLRCSPKSGHDTVSWYQQALGQGPQFIFQYYEEEERQRGNFPDRFSGHQFPNYSSELNVNALLLGDSALYLCASSVTGRPNSPLHFGNGTRLTVT.

The CDR3 nucleotides read TGTGCCAGCAGCTTAGCACAGGCCCCGGTCGGGACTCAGTACTTC. Protein sequence: CASSLAQAPVGTQYF. The gene calls are TRBV11-2 and TRBJ2-7; possibly TRBD2 for D (6 bases). This CDR3 spans 15 amino acids. Trimming left V 1 base short and J 10 bases short, with 20 bases between. Germline CDR1 SGHAT, CDR2 FQNNGV.

This chain uses TRBV20-1 with TRBJ2-1; D gene unclear. The ends were cut back, 5 bases at V and 10 bases at J, with 12 bases in the middle. Per the germline V gene, CDR1 is DFQATT and CDR2 is SNEGSKA (reference sequence). This CDR3 is 11 amino acids long. CDR3 coding DNA: TGCAGTGCTTTGTCACTCTACGAGCAGTTCTTC. This sequence encodes CSALSLYEQFF.

A few counts support this clonotype. The rearrangement uses TRBV27 and TRBJ1-2; D gene uncertain. There are 15 residues in the CDR3. Germline-derived CDR1 and CDR2 are MNHEY and SMNVEV (reference sequence). V was cut by 3 bases and J by 6 bases, with 17 bases left in between. CDR3 nucleotides: TGTGCCAGCAGTTTTGGGGAAAGACCGTGGGATGGCTACACCTTC. It specifies CASSFGERPWDGYTF.

This chain joins TRBV20-1 and TRBJ2-7; TRBD2 matches 7 bases. The V gene end was trimmed by 1 base and the J gene end by 4 bases; junction bases not matched to a gene: 10. The germline CDR1 and CDR2 sequences are DFQATT and SNEGSKA (reference sequence). The CDR3 is made up of 15 amino acids. The CDR3 loop reads CSARVGGRGHYEQYF. DNA of the CDR3: TGCAGTGCTAGAGTTGGCGGGAGAGGCCATTACGAGCAGTACTTC.

The sample holds one count of this clonotype. The chain has TRBV18 and TRBJ2-5; no clear D. There are 16 residues in the CDR3. The germline gives CDR1 KGHSH, CDR2 LQKENI. Trimming removed 0 bases from V and 2 bases from J, with 13 bases in between. CDR3: CASSPPLPMGQETQYF. The DNA for the CDR3 is TGTGCCAGCTCACCACCGTTGCCCATGGGGCAAGAGACCCAGTACTTC.

This chain's CDR3 is CSGGRIGYGYTF. The CDR3 DNA is TGCAGCGGCGGGAGGATCGGCTATGGCTACACCTTC. The rearrangement links TRBV29-1 to TRBJ1-2, with D unclear. V shed 7 bases and J shed 4 bases, with 13 bases lying between them. Germline loops: CDR1 SQVTM, CDR2 ANQGSEA. The CDR3 loop spans 12 amino acids.